The 9 T cell receptor beta chains below all came from one sample that was sequenced in a study of CD8+ T cells in alopecia areata. Extracted RNA was reverse transcribed, and the resulting cDNA served as sequencing template. TCRdb keeps only in-frame clones here, not all; method: immunoSEQ multiplex PCR. The data hold roughly 73,000 clones, with 29% observed a single time. As to treatment: oral pan-JAK inhibitor, 5-10 mg twice daily. The sequencing here drew on CD8+ T cells sorted from blood, taken at week 4, from a patient treated with tofacitinib. All receptors derive from a human donor with alopecia areata.

The rearrangement uses TRBV29-1 and TRBJ1-1, with unresolved D. The CDR3 contains 13 residues. Germline loops: CDR1 SQVTM, CDR2 ANQGSEA. Between the trimmed V and J ends, which lost 5 bases and 4 bases, there was a span of 14 bases. The CDR3 coding sequence is TGCAGCGTTACCCCGGGGTGGGGCACTGAAGCTTTCTTT. It specifies CSVTPGWGTEAFF.

This sequence joins TRBV7-9 and TRBJ1-1; D not resolved. Per the germline V gene, CDR1 is SEHNR and CDR2 is FQNEAQ (reference sequence). This CDR3 spans 12 amino acids. V was trimmed by 10 bases and J by 0 bases, leaving 9 bases between them. For the CDR3, the DNA is TGTGCCATCGACCAGGTGAACACTGAAGCTTTCTTT. The encoded protein is CAIDQVNTEAFF.

The chain combines TRBV25-1 with TRBJ2-3; TRBD2 is a possible D gene (6 bases). CDR3 length: 16 amino acids. The germline gives CDR1 MGHDK, CDR2 SYGVNS. The V end was cut by 6 bases, the J end by 0 bases, with 16 bases between. CDR3 protein: CASSERRGGSTDTQYF. Here the CDR3 DNA reads TGTGCCAGCAGCGAAAGGAGGGGAGGTAGCACAGATACGCAGTATTTT. The full variable domain, rest sourced from reference TRBV25-1 and TRBJ2-3, is EADIYQTPRYLVIGTGKKITLECSQTMGHDKMYWYQQDPGMELHLIHYSYGVNSTEKGDLSSESTVSRIRTEHFPLTLESARPSHTSQYLCASSERRGGSTDTQYFGPGTRLTVL.

This chain links TRBV7-9 with TRBJ2-7; 8 bases agree with TRBD2. The CDR3 spans 14 residues. The V gene end was trimmed by 5 bases and the J gene end by 4 bases; junction bases not matched to a gene: 7. The germline CDR1 and CDR2 sequences are SEHNR and FQNEAQ (reference sequence). The CDR3, as DNA: TGTGCCAGCAGCCCCTCAGCGGGAGTGTACGAGCAGTACTTC. Amino acid sequence: CASSPSAGVYEQYF.

The CDR3 DNA is TGTGCCTGGAGTAGCCGGGACCCCAATGAGCAGTTCTTC. Amino acids: CAWSSRDPNEQFF. The V call is TRBV30, the J call TRBJ2-1; D may be TRBD1 or TRBD2 (5 bases each). Germline V CDR1 and CDR2: GTSNPN, SVGIG (reference sequence). CDR3 size: 13 residues. V dropped 2 bases and J dropped 6 bases, with 11 bases sitting between them.

In this sample, this clone turned up a few times. This chain links TRBV6-4 with TRBJ2-6; tentative D call: TRBD1 (5 bases). The germline CDR1 and CDR2 sequences are MRHNA and SNTAGT. The CDR3 is made up of 15 amino acids. The ends were cut back, 5 bases at V and 3 bases at J, with 11 bases in the middle. The CDR3 coding sequence is TGTGCCAGCAGTACACCAGGGAATGGGGCCAACGTCCTGACTTTC. Its translation is CASSTPGNGANVLTF.

The chain recombines TRBV29-1 with TRBJ2-7; 7 bases line up with TRBD2. The CDR3 loop spans 15 amino acids. The germline V gene has CDR1 SQVTM and CDR2 ANQGSEA. Unmatched junction bases numbered 16, after V lost 6 bases and J lost 5 bases. DNA of the CDR3: TGCAGCGTCCAAACCCCCGGGACTATCCTGAACGAGCAGTACTTC. This translates into CSVQTPGTILNEQYF.

CDR3 in amino acids: CASSRWGSGTSTYEQYF. As DNA, the CDR3 is TGTGCCAGCAGCCGGTGGGGATCCGGGACTAGTACCTACGAGCAGTACTTC. This chain connects TRBV5-4 to TRBJ2-7, with TRBD2 matching 8 bases. The V and J ends lost 4 bases and 2 bases, in that order; junction bases with no gene match: 14. The CDR3 consists of 17 residues. Germline V gene data show CDR1 as SGHNT and CDR2 as YYREEE (reference sequence).

The chain uses TRBV29-1 and TRBJ1-2; 7 positions match TRBD1. The V gene's germline CDR1 is SQVTM and CDR2 ANQGSEA. The CDR3 covers 12 residues. V shed 4 bases and J 6 bases; nucleotides not matched to a gene: 5. CDR3 amino acids: CSVADRDNGYTF. The CDR3 DNA is TGCAGCGTTGCCGACAGGGATAATGGCTACACCTTC.